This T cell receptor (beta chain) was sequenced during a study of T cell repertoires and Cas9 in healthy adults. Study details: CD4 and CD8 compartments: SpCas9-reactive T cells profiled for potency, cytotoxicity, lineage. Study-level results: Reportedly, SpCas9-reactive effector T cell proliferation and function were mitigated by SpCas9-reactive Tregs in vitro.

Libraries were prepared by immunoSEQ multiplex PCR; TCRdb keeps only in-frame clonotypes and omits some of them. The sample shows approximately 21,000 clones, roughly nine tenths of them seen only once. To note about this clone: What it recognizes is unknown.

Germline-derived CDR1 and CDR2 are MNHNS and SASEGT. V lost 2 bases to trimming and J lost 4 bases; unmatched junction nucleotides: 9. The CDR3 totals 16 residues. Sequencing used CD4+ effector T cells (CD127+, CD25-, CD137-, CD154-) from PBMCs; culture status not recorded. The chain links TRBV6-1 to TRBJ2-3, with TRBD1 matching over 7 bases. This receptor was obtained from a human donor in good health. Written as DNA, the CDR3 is TGTGCCAGCAGTGAACGAAAGGGGGCGAGACCAGATACGCAGTATTTT. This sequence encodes CASSERKGARPDTQYF.